This T cell receptor (beta chain) was captured by sequencing in a study of blood T cell repertoires in COVID-19. Across the whole study: From the United States, Italy and Spain came samples of acute and convalescent COVID-19.

Germline trimming cut 6 bases from V and 2 bases from J; bases unmatched to any gene: 5. The CDR3 consists of 15 residues. From germline, CDR1 is SNHLY and CDR2 FYNNEI. Cohort placement rested on clinical history that participants reported themselves. Original handling: Reference gene primer amplification gave estimated nucleated cell counts. Sequencing was performed with immunoSEQ multiplex PCR; in TCRdb, only in-frame clones are kept and a portion is missing. V, J and clone size derive from that table, while D and trimming were established from the DNA sequence. The sample lists 330,000 or so clones, about 92% occurring once.

The V call is TRBV2, the J call TRBJ2-7; 12 bases are shared with TRBD2. This clonotype was obtained from a woman aged 25 to 39 who had recovered from COVID-19. Sequencing input: PBMCs or T cells enriched from blood (not recorded which). CDR3 sequence reads: CASRIGLAGTYEQYF. CDR3 DNA sequence: TGTGCCAGCAGGATCGGACTAGCGGGGACCTACGAGCAGTACTTC.